These 29 T cell receptor beta chains came from one sample sequenced in a study of blood T cell repertoires in COVID-19. Libraries were prepared by immunoSEQ multiplex PCR; TCRdb keeps only in-frame clonotypes and omits some of them. The table has more than 300,000 clones, 90% seen once. The sample was PBMCs or T cells enriched from blood (not recorded which). These receptors originate from a woman aged 30 to 39 who had been exposed to COVID-19.

The V and J genes are TRBV7-9 and TRBJ1-2; no firm D call. Germline V gene data show CDR1 as SEHNR and CDR2 as FQNEAQ (reference sequence). V was shortened by 3 bases and J by 6 bases, with 20 bases between the two germline ends. This CDR3 comprises 16 residues. CDR3 protein: CASSFSLRLGRNGYTF. The CDR3 bases are TGTGCCAGCAGCTTCTCTCTCCGACTAGGAAGGAATGGCTACACCTTC.

The chain carries TRBV27 and TRBJ1-6, with D maybe TRBD1 (6 bases). The CDR3 extends over 13 amino acids. With 6 bases removed from V and 9 bases from J, the gap between germline ends came to 12 bases. The germline V gene has CDR1 MNHEY and CDR2 SMNVEV (reference sequence). This chain's CDR3 is CASSLVRGSPLHF. CDR3 bases: TGTGCCAGCAGCCTCGTCAGGGGTTCACCCCTCCACTTT.

This rearrangement joins TRBV27 to TRBJ1-2, with 8 bases that match TRBD1. This CDR3 has 19 residues. Germline CDR1 and CDR2: MNHEY and SMNVEV (reference sequence). Trimming at V came to 6 bases and at J to 4 bases, leaving 22 bases not matched to a gene. The CDR3 is CASSPRARDRSTYSYGYTF. CDR3 DNA: TGTGCCAGCAGCCCTAGGGCGCGGGACAGGTCGACATACAGCTATGGCTACACCTTC.

This chain connects TRBV5-1 to TRBJ1-6, with D tentatively TRBD1 (5 bases). Germline loops: CDR1 SGHRS, CDR2 YFSETQ. The V end was cut by 2 bases, the J end by 0 bases, with 12 bases between. The CDR3 is made up of 17 amino acids. CDR3 protein: CASSLKGDSSYNSPLHF. CDR3 nucleotide sequence: TGCGCCAGCAGCTTAAAAGGGGATAGCTCCTATAATTCACCCCTCCACTTT. Variable domain in full (rest from reference TRBV5-1 and TRBJ1-6): KAGVTQTPRYLIKTRGQQVTLSCSPISGHRSVSWYQQTPGQGLQFLFEYFSETQRNKGNFPGRFSGRQFSNSRSEMNVSTLELGDSALYLCASSLKGDSSYNSPLHFGNGTRLTVT.

A remark on this clone: The same CDR3 arises from other DNA sequences in this sample as well. The chain is built from TRBV12-3 or TRBV12-4 and TRBJ1-2; weak D call: TRBD1 (6 bases). CDR3 length: 11 amino acids. Trimming removed 5 bases at V and 5 bases at J, with 6 bases between. CDR3 in DNA: TGTGCCAGCAGTACAGGGTATGGCTACACCTTC. Protein sequence: CASSTGYGYTF.

J is TRBJ1-2 and V is TRBV29-1; 8 positions agree with TRBD1. There are 12 residues in the CDR3. The junction had 2 bases not matched to a gene; V was cut back by 6 bases and J by 2 bases. Germline V gene sequence: CDR1 SQVTM, CDR2 ANQGSEA. The CDR3: CSVRTGNYGYTF. Here the CDR3 DNA reads TGCAGCGTCAGGACAGGGAACTATGGCTACACCTTC.

The gene calls are TRBV5-1 and TRBJ2-1; D not resolved. The CDR3 loop spans 16 amino acids. The V end was cut by 4 bases, the J end by 7 bases, with 21 bases between. The germline CDR1 and CDR2 sequences are SGHRS and YFSETQ. The CDR3 loop reads CASSVVITPYGNEQFF. The CDR3 DNA reads TGCGCCAGCAGCGTAGTGATAACCCCTTACGGGAATGAGCAGTTCTTC. The variable domain in full, completed from reference TRBV5-1 and TRBJ2-1, reads KAGVTQTPRYLIKTRGQQVTLSCSPISGHRSVSWYQQTPGQGLQFLFEYFSETQRNKGNFPGRFSGRQFSNSRSEMNVSTLELGDSALYLCASSVVITPYGNEQFFGPGTRLTVL.

CDR3: CASSKPFDCYNSPLHF. The CDR3 region has the DNA TGTGCCAGCAGCAAGCCCTTCGATTGCTATAATTCACCCCTCCACTTT. The chain couples TRBV7-6 to TRBJ1-6; no firm D call. V dropped 5 bases and J dropped 3 bases, with 14 bases sitting between them. Germline-derived CDR1 and CDR2 are SGHVS and FNYEAQ. CDR3 length: 16 residues.

The gene calls are TRBV9 and TRBJ2-3; TRBD2 agrees at 14 bases. V dropped 0 bases and J dropped 4; count of bases not matched to a gene: 7. Germline-derived CDR1 and CDR2 are SGDLS and YYNGEE. The CDR3 has 18 amino acids. CDR3 DNA sequence: TGTGCCAGCAGCGTAGGGTGGACTAGCGGGGGGTTGGCAGATACGCAGTATTTT. This translates into CASSVGWTSGGLADTQYF.

V gene TRBV11-2 combines with J gene TRBJ1-4; D is perhaps TRBD1 (6 bases). The CDR3 loop spans 16 amino acids. Germline lookup yields CDR1 SGHAT and CDR2 FQNNGV. V was trimmed by 2 bases and J by 2 bases, leaving 12 bases between them. The CDR3 region has the DNA TGTGCCAGCAGCTTAACCACAGGGTGGACTAATGAAAAACTGTTTTTT. Its protein is CASSLTTGWTNEKLFF. Using reference TRBV11-2 and TRBJ1-4 for the parts outside the CDR3, the full variable domain is EAGVAQSPRYKIIEKRQSVAFWCNPISGHATLYWYQQILGQGPKLLIQFQNNGVVDDSQLPKDRFSAERLKGVDSTLKIQPAKLEDSAVYLCASSLTTGWTNEKLFFGSGTQLSVL.

The chain uses TRBV24-1 and TRBJ1-1; the D gene is possibly TRBD1 (6 bases). Trimming cost V 4 bases and J 5 bases, with 10 bases left between them. CDR1 KGHDR and CDR2 SFDVKD come from the germline V gene. This CDR3 has 13 amino acids. The CDR3 region is CATSEGARTEAFF. The CDR3 nucleotides are TGTGCCACCAGTGAGGGGGCGCGGACTGAAGCTTTCTTT.

This chain uses TRBV4-2 with TRBJ1-3, with D perhaps TRBD1 (6 bases). The V gene's germline CDR1 is LGHNA and CDR2 YNFKEQ. V gave up 4 bases and J gave up 0 bases, with 13 bases separating them. The CDR3 totals 16 residues. In DNA, the CDR3 is TGTGCCAGCAGCCCTCCCCAGGGGTACTCTGGAAACACCATATATTTT. This codes for CASSPPQGYSGNTIYF.

This clone came up once. The rearrangement links TRBV9 to TRBJ2-4; TRBD1 matches at 8 bases. With 4 bases clipped from V and 3 bases from J, the junction kept 9 bases outside the gene matches. Germline V gene sequence: CDR1 SGDLS, CDR2 YYNGEE. This CDR3 is 16 amino acids long. The CDR3, as DNA: TGTGCCAGCAGCCCTCTCCAGGGGGCTGGCAAAAACATTCAGTACTTC. It encodes CASSPLQGAGKNIQYF.

The chain couples TRBV5-6 to TRBJ2-2, with a possible D match to TRBD1 (8 bases). Trimming removed 3 bases from V and 4 bases from J, with 13 bases in between. The germline CDR1 and CDR2 sequences are SGHDT and YYEEEE. The CDR3 is 15 amino acids. This CDR3 is CASSWTGRATGELFF. The CDR3 DNA follows: TGTGCCAGCAGCTGGACAGGGAGGGCCACCGGGGAGCTGTTTTTT.

The CDR3 nucleotides are TGTGCCAGCAGCAGGGGTCGAGGTGGCTACACCTTC. Protein: CASSRGRGGYTF. V usage is TRBV2 and J usage is TRBJ1-2, with TRBD1 as a possible D gene (6 bases). The CDR3 spans 12 residues. CDR1 SNHLY and CDR2 FYNNEI come from the germline V gene. V lost 6 bases, J lost 7 bases, and 12 bases lay in between.

V is TRBV5-4 and J is TRBJ2-1, with 11 positions matching TRBD1. The V and J ends lost 0 bases and 2 bases, in that order; junction bases with no gene match: 1. The CDR3 is 16 amino acids. Per the germline V gene, CDR1 is SGHNT and CDR2 is YYREEE (reference sequence). CDR3 DNA sequence: TGTGCCAGCAGCTTGGGGGGACAGGGGGCCTACAATGAGCAGTTCTTC. Its translation: CASSLGGQGAYNEQFF.

The genes are TRBV19 and TRBJ1-1; D not resolved. The length of the CDR3 is 16 residues. V shed 1 base and J shed 7 bases, with 19 bases lying between them. Germline loops: CDR1 LNHDA, CDR2 SQIVND (reference sequence). The CDR3 bases are TGTGCCAGTAGTATAGGCCAAGGGCTAGGACTCAATGAAGCTTTCTTT. Residues: CASSIGQGLGLNEAFF.

V gene TRBV5-1 combines with J gene TRBJ2-5; 9 bases match TRBD2. Looked up from germline, CDR1 is SGHRS and CDR2 is YFSETQ. This CDR3 has 14 residues. V dropped 6 bases and J dropped 5; count of bases not matched to a gene: 8. CDR3 amino acids: CASNLGLARETQYF. The CDR3 region has the DNA TGCGCCAGCAATTTGGGACTAGCTCGGGAGACCCAGTACTTC. The whole variable domain, remainder taken from reference TRBV5-1 and TRBJ2-5, is KAGVTQTPRYLIKTRGQQVTLSCSPISGHRSVSWYQQTPGQGLQFLFEYFSETQRNKGNFPGRFSGRQFSNSRSEMNVSTLELGDSALYLCASNLGLARETQYFGPGTRLLVL.

V gene TRBV16 combines with J gene TRBJ2-3; 8 bases map to TRBD1. The germline CDR1 and CDR2 sequences are KGHSY and FQNENV. Trimming at V came to 0 bases and at J to 3 bases, leaving 5 bases not matched to a gene. The CDR3 consists of 16 residues. CDR3 bases: TGTGCCAGCAGCCAATCGTTACAGGGGGTAACAGATACGCAGTATTTT. Translation gives CASSQSLQGVTDTQYF.

The J gene is TRBJ1-1, the V gene TRBV3-1 (or the pseudogene TRBV3-2); D is undetermined. The V end was cut by 2 bases, the J end by 8 bases, with 9 bases between. The CDR3 has 12 amino acids. Germline V gives CDR1 LGHDT, CDR2 YNNKEL (reference sequence). The CDR3 nucleotides are TGTGCCAGCAGCCAACCAACGGGGGAAGCTTTCTTT. Its translation: CASSQPTGEAFF.

The V gene is TRBV27, the J gene TRBJ1-6; D possibly corresponds to TRBD1 (6 bases). In germline, CDR1 is MNHEY, CDR2 SMNVEV (reference sequence). This CDR3 is 15 amino acids long. V was trimmed by 2 bases and J by 10 bases, leaving 15 bases between them. CDR3 nucleotide sequence: TGTGCCAGCAGTTTAGGGGGCCTCCATGGGTCACCCCTCCACTTT. This translates into CASSLGGLHGSPLHF.

The chain employs TRBV7-3 and TRBJ1-2; D is possibly TRBD1 (5 bases). The length of the CDR3 is 12 residues. Germline lookup yields CDR1 SGHTA and CDR2 FQGTGA. Trimming pared 4 bases from V and 7 bases from J, leaving 10 bases between. For the CDR3, the DNA is TGTGCCAGCAGCTCTGGGACTTCTGGCTACACCTTC. This encodes CASSSGTSGYTF.

The rearrangement links TRBV7-9 to TRBJ1-2; no clear D. Per the germline V gene, CDR1 is SEHNR and CDR2 is FQNEAQ (reference sequence). V lost 3 bases, J lost 1 base, and 6 bases lay in between. The CDR3 has 13 amino acids. The CDR3 sequence: CASSLPGNYGYTF. In nucleotides, the CDR3 is TGTGCCAGCAGCTTGCCCGGTAACTATGGCTACACCTTC.

On this clone itself: The sample has other DNA sequences that encode this CDR3 too. V gene TRBV5-1 combines with J gene TRBJ2-7; possibly TRBD2 for D (6 bases). The V end was cut by 4 bases, the J end by 6 bases, with 11 bases between. CDR3 length equals 12 residues. CDR1 SGHRS and CDR2 YFSETQ come from the germline V gene. CDR3 region: CASSLGGPEQYF. In DNA, the CDR3 is TGCGCCAGCAGCCTGGGAGGCCCCGAGCAGTACTTC.

V usage is TRBV10-3 and J usage is TRBJ1-5; D not certain. Germline CDR1 is ENHRY and CDR2 is SYGVKD. The length of the CDR3 is 12 residues. The V gene lost 0 bases and the J gene lost 10 bases, with 7 bases spanning the gap. The CDR3 region has the DNA TGTGCCATCAGTGAGTCGGGCAAACCCCAGCATTTT. It yields the protein CAISESGKPQHF.

The rearrangement links TRBV6-5 to TRBJ2-7, with D possibly matching TRBD1 (6 bases). Germline V gene sequence: CDR1 MNHEY, CDR2 SVGAGI. This CDR3 is built from 15 residues. Trimming removed 6 bases at V and 3 bases at J, with 18 bases between. In DNA form, the CDR3 reads TGTGCCAGCAGGAACGGGCCAGGGACAATCTACGAGCAGTACTTC. Translating it yields CASRNGPGTIYEQYF.

The rearrangement uses TRBV6-2 or TRBV6-3 and TRBJ2-1, with a weak D call TRBD2 (5 bases). Trimming left V 6 bases short and J 3 bases short, with 21 bases between. The CDR3 totals 17 residues. Germline V gene sequence: CDR1 MNHEY, CDR2 SVGEGT. The CDR3 DNA reads TGTGCCAGCAGCCTCCTTAGCGTCGGATGGATCTACAATGAGCAGTTCTTC. It translates to CASSLLSVGWIYNEQFF.

The V and J genes are TRBV27 and TRBJ2-2; TRBD2 aligns across 7 bases. Germline CDR1 and CDR2: MNHEY and SMNVEV (reference sequence). This CDR3 has 14 amino acids. J lost 6 bases, V lost 7 bases, and 8 bases had no gene match. The CDR3 DNA sequence: TGTGCCAGCAAGGGAGCGGGGACTGCCGGGGAGCTGTTTTTT. Its protein is CASKGAGTAGELFF.

The rearrangement joins TRBV4-3 to TRBJ2-7; 10 bases map to TRBD1. The V segment lost 0 bases and the J segment 3 bases; nucleotides outside the gene matches: 5. This CDR3 has 16 residues. Germline CDR1 reads LGHNA; CDR2 reads YSLEER. CDR3 bases: TGCGCCAGCAGCCAAGATGCCGGGACAGGGGACTACGAGCAGTACTTC. Protein sequence: CASSQDAGTGDYEQYF.